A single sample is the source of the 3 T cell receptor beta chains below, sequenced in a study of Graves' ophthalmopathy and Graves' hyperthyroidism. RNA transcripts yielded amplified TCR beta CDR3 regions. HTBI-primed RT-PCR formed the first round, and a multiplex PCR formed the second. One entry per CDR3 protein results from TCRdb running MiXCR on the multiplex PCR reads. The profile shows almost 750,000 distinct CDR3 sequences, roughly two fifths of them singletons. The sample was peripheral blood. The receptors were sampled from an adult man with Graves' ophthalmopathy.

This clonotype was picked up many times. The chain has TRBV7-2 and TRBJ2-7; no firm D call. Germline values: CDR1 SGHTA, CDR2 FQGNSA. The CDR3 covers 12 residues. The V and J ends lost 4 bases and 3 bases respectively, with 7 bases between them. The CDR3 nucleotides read TGTGCCAGCAGCTCCCTCAGCTACGAGCAGTACTTC. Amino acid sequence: CASSSLSYEQYF.

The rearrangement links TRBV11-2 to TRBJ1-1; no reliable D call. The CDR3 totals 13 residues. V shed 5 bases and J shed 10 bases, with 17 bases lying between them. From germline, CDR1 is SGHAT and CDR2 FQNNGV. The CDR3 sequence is CASSRSGAVLAFF. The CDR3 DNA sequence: TGTGCCAGCAGCCGGTCAGGCGCGGTTTTAGCTTTCTTT.

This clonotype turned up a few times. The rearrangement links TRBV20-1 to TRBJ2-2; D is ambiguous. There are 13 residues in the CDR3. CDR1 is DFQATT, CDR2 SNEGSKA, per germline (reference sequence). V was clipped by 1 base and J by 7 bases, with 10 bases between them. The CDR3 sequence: CSARVRAVGELFF. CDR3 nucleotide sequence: TGCAGTGCTAGAGTTCGGGCGGTCGGGGAGCTGTTTTTT.